This T cell receptor beta chain emerged from a study of response to subunit inactivated influenza vaccine. Overall study results and limits: Each seasonal influenza vaccination, the authors suggested, recruits few new T cells.

One entry per CDR3 protein results from TCRdb running MiXCR on the RT-PCR reads. The sample records some 640,000 distinct CDR3 sequences, around 13% being singletons. This clonotype has only a few counts. Antigen specificity is unknown. Germline CDR1 reads LNHDA; CDR2 reads SQIVND (reference sequence). V lost 1 base, J lost 8 bases, and 8 bases stayed unmatched. The CDR3 has 16 amino acids. This clonotype was sampled from a man in his forties or fifties who received an inactivated influenza vaccine. The rearrangement uses TRBV19 and TRBJ2-1; 10 bases agree with TRBD2. The material was PBMCs from blood, obtained 14 days before vaccination. The chain's CDR3 is CASSIGGLAGVHEQFF. The DNA for the CDR3 is TGTGCCAGTAGTATAGGTGGTCTAGCGGGAGTCCATGAGCAGTTCTTC. Full variable domain (outside the CDR3, taken from reference TRBV19 and TRBJ2-1): DGGITQSPKYLFRKEGQNVTLSCEQNLNHDAMYWYRQDPGQGLRLIYYSQIVNDFQKGDIAEGYSVSREKKESFPLTVTSAQKNPTAFYLCASSIGGLAGVHEQFFGPGTRLTVL.